A selection of T cell receptor beta chains follows, all from one sample in a study of cytomegalovirus exposure and HLA in healthy donors. Repertoires were generated with immunoSEQ multiplex PCR, while TCRdb's copy carries only in-frame clones and drops some. Of some 150,000 clones in the sample, 65% to 80% were seen once. Sequencing input: PBMCs. These receptors came from a woman aged 25-40 years in good health and CMV-seronegative. CDR3s include the opening cysteine and the closing phenylalanine or tryptophan. The order of the fields is J gene, D gene, V gene, clone size, CDR3 DNA, CDR3 protein. D genes are given only for firm matches. Rows give clone size only sometimes, using once, few, many, or a class for an expanded clone.

J: TRBJ2-7; D: .; V: TRBV2; size: few; DNA: TGTGCCAGCAGCCCTTCCAACGGGGGAGCGGAGCAGTACTTC; CDR3: CASSPSNGGAEQYF
J: TRBJ2-5; D: TRBD2; V: TRBV28; size: .; DNA: TGTGCCAGCAGTTCCAGCGGGGGGTACCAAGAGACCCAGTACTTC; CDR3: CASSSSGGYQETQYF
J: TRBJ1-3; D: .; V: TRBV6-5; size: few; DNA: TGTGCCACCCGAGACAGACTCTCTGGAAACACCATATATTTT; CDR3: CATRDRLSGNTIYF
J: TRBJ1-4; D: TRBD1; V: TRBV5-8; size: .; DNA: TGTGCCAGCAGCTTGGACGACAGGGGAACTAATGAAAAACTGTTTTTT; CDR3: CASSLDDRGTNEKLFF
J: TRBJ1-5; D: .; V: TRBV27; size: .; DNA: TGTGCCAGCAGTTTAGCAGGGGCCCGGCCCCAGCATTTT; CDR3: CASSLAGARPQHF
J: TRBJ1-2; D: TRBD1; V: TRBV7-9; size: .; DNA: TGTGCCAGCAGCCTAGACCAGACAGGGTTCTATGGCTACACCTTC; CDR3: CASSLDQTGFYGYTF
J: TRBJ2-5; D: .; V: TRBV5-1; size: .; DNA: TGCGCCAGCTATAACCCGGGGTACCAAGAGACCCAGTACTTC; CDR3: CASYNPGYQETQYF
J: TRBJ2-1; D: TRBD2; V: TRBV11-2; size: .; DNA: TGTGCCAGCAGCTCGGGACTAGCGGGGTCTCACAATGAGCAGTTCTTC; CDR3: CASSSGLAGSHNEQFF
J: TRBJ1-1; D: .; V: TRBV6-5; size: few; DNA: TGTGCCAGCAGTTACTCGAATACACTGAACACTGAAGCTTTCTTT; CDR3: CASSYSNTLNTEAFF
J: TRBJ2-2; D: TRBD1; V: TRBV7-6; size: few; DNA: TGTGCCAGCAACCCGAGACAGGGGAACACCGGGGAGCTGTTTTTT; CDR3: CASNPRQGNTGELFF
J: TRBJ2-6; D: .; V: TRBV6-1; size: .; DNA: TGTGCCAGCGTACCGGGGGACGCTGGGGCCAACGTCCTGACTTTC; CDR3: CASVPGDAGANVLTF
J: TRBJ2-7; D: TRBD1; V: TRBV7-4; size: few; DNA: TGTGCCAGCAGCTTAGCTCCCATTTATGGGACAGGCACAGGGGACTACGAGCAGTACTTC; CDR3: CASSLAPIYGTGTGDYEQYF
J: TRBJ2-2; D: TRBD1; V: TRBV7-9; size: .; DNA: TGTGCCAGCAGCTTGACAGGGGATGGGACCGGGGAGCTGTTTTTT; CDR3: CASSLTGDGTGELFF
J: TRBJ2-3; D: .; V: TRBV7-3; size: .; DNA: TGTGCCAGCAGCTTGAGCCACACAGATACGCAGTATTTT; CDR3: CASSLSHTDTQYF